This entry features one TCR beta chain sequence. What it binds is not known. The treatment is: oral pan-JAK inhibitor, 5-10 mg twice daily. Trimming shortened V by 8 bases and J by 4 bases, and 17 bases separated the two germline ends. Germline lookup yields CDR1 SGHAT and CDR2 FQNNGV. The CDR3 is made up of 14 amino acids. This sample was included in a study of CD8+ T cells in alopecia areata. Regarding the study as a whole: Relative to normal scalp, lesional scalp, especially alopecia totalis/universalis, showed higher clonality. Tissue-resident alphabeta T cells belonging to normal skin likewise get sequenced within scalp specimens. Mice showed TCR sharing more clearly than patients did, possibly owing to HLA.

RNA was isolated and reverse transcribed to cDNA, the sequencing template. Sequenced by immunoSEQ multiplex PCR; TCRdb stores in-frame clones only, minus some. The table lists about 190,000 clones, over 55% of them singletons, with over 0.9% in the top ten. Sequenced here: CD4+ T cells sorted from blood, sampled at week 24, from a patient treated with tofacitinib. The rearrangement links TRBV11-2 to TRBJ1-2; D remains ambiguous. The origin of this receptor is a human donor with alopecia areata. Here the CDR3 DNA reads TGTGCCAGCGGATCCCTGGCGGGGATCTATGGCTACACCTTC. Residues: CASGSLAGIYGYTF.